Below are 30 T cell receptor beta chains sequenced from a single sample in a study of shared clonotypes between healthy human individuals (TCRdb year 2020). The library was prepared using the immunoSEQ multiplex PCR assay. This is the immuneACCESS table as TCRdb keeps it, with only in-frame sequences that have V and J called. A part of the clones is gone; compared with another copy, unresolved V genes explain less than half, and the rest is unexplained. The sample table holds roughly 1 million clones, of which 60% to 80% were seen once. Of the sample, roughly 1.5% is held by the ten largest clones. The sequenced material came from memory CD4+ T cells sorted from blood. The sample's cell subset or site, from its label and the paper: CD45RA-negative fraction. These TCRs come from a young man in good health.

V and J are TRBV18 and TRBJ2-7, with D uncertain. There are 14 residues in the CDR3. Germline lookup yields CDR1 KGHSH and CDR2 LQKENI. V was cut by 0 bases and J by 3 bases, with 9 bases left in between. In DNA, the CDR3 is TGTGCCAGCTCACCACCGACCCGCAACTACGAGCAGTACTTC. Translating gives CASSPPTRNYEQYF.

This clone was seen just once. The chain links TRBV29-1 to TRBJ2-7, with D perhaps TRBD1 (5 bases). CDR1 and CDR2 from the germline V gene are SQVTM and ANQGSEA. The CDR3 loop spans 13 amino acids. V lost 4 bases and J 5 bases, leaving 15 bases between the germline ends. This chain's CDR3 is CSVASQGIDEQYF. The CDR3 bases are TGCAGCGTTGCAAGCCAGGGCATCGACGAGCAGTACTTC.

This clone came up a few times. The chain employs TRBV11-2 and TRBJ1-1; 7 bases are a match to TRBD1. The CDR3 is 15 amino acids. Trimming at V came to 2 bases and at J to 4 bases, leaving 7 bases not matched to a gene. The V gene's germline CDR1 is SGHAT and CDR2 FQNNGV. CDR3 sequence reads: CASSLPYRGGTEAFF. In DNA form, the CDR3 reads TGTGCCAGCAGCTTACCCTACAGGGGCGGCACTGAAGCTTTCTTT. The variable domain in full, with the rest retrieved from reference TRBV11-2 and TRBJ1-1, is EAGVAQSPRYKIIEKRQSVAFWCNPISGHATLYWYQQILGQGPKLLIQFQNNGVVDDSQLPKDRFSAERLKGVDSTLKIQPAKLEDSAVYLCASSLPYRGGTEAFFGQGTRLTVV.

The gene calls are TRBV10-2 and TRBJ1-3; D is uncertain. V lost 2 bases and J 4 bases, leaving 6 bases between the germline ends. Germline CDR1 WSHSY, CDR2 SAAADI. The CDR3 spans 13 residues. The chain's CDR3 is CASSEGLGNTIYF. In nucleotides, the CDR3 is TGCGCCAGCAGTGAGGGGTTGGGAAACACCATATATTTT.

Here the CDR3 DNA reads TGTGCCAGCCGTTTTGGGCGACAGTCCACAGATACGCAGTATTTT. Its translation is CASRFGRQSTDTQYF. The V call is TRBV6-5, the J call TRBJ2-3; D might be TRBD1 (5 bases). V lost 8 bases and J 2 bases, leaving 17 bases between the germline ends. CDR3 length equals 15 residues. Looked up from germline, CDR1 is MNHEY and CDR2 is SVGAGI.

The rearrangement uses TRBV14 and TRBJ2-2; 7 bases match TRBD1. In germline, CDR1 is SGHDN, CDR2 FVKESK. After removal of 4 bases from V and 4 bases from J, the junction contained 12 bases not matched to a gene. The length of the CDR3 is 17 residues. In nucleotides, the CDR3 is TGTGCCAGCAGCCGATCAAGGACAGGACAAGTCACCGGGGAGCTGTTTTTT. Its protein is CASSRSRTGQVTGELFF.

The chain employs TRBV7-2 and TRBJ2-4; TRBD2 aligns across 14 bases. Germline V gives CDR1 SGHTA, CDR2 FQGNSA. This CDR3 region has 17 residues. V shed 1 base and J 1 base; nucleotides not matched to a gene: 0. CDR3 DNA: TGTGCCAGCAGCTTAGGGACTAGCGGGGGGGCCAAAAACATTCAGTACTTC. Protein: CASSLGTSGGAKNIQYF. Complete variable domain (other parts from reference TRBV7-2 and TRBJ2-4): GAGVSQSPSNKVTEKGKDVELRCDPISGHTALYWYRQSLGQGLEFLIYFQGNSAPDKSGLPSDRFSAERTGGSVSTLTIQRTQQEDSAVYLCASSLGTSGGAKNIQYFGAGTRLSVL.

The CDR3 loop reads CASSLSLVTEAFF. The CDR3 region has the DNA TGTGCCAGCAGTTTATCCCTTGTCACTGAAGCTTTCTTT. This rearrangement joins TRBV27 to TRBJ1-1; D gene unclear. Trimming left V 0 bases short and J 4 bases short, with 6 bases between. CDR1 and CDR2 (germline): MNHEY, SMNVEV (reference sequence). The CDR3 is 13 amino acids.

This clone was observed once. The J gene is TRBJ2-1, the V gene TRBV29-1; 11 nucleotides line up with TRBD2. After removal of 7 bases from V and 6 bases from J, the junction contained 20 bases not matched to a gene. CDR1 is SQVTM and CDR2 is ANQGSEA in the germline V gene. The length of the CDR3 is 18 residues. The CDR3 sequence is CSARERVGGLAEINEQFF. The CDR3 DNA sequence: TGCAGCGCTCGGGAAAGAGTTGGGGGACTAGCGGAGATCAATGAGCAGTTCTTC.

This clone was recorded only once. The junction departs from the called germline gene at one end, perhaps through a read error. CDR3 DNA: TGTGCCAGCAGCCGTCGAGAGGGGAGCTATGGCTACGCCTTC. Its protein product is CASSRREGSYGYAF. V gene TRBV6-5 combines with J gene TRBJ1-2, with D tentatively TRBD1 (5 bases). CDR3 length: 14 amino acids. Germline V CDR1 and CDR2: MNHEY, SVGAGI.

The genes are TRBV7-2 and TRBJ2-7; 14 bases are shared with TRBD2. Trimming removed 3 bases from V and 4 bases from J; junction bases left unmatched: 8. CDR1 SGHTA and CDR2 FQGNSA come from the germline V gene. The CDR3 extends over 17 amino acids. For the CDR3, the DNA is TGTGCCAGCAGCTTCGCCGGGACTAGCGGGAGTATTTACGAGCAGTACTTC. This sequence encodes CASSFAGTSGSIYEQYF.

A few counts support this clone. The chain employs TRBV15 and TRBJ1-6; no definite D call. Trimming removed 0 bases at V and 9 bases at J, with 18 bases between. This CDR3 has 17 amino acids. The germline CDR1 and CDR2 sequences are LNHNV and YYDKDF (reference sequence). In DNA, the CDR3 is TGTGCCACCAGCAGAGATCATTTGACCACGGGAAGTTCACCCCTCCACTTT. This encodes CATSRDHLTTGSSPLHF.

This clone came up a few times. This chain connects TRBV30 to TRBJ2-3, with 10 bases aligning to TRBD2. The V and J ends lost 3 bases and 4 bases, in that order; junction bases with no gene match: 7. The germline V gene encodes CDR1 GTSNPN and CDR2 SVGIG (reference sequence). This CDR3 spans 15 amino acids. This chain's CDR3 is CAWSQLAGIADTQYF. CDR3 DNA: TGTGCCTGGAGCCAACTAGCGGGGATCGCAGATACGCAGTATTTT.

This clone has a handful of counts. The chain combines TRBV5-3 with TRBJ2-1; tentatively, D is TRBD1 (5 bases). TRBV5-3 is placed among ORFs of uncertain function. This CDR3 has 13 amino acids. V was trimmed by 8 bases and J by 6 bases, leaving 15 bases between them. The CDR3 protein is CASVPRRGNEQFF. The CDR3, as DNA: TGTGCCAGTGTCCCAAGAAGGGGCAATGAGCAGTTCTTC.

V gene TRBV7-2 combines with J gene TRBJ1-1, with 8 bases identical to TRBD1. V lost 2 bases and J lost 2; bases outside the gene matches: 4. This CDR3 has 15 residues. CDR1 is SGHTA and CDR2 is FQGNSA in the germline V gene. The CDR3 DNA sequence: TGTGCCAGCAGCTTATGGGGGACAGGCAACACTGAAGCTTTCTTT. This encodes CASSLWGTGNTEAFF.

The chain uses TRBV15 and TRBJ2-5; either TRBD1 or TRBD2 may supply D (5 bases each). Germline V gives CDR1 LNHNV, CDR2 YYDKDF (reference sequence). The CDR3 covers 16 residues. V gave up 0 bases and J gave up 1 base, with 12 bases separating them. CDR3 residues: CATSRDPPGTQETQYF. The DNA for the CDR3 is TGTGCCACCAGCAGAGATCCACCCGGGACCCAAGAGACCCAGTACTTC.

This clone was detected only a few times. Here the CDR3 reads CASSLMRPRSGNTIYF. Written as DNA, the CDR3 is TGTGCCAGCAGCTTAATGAGACCGAGATCTGGAAACACCATATATTTT. This chain links TRBV7-8 with TRBJ1-3; D is unresolved. CDR1 SGHVS and CDR2 FQNEAQ come from the germline V gene. Trimming pared 2 bases from V and 1 base from J, leaving 12 bases between. CDR3 length: 16 residues.

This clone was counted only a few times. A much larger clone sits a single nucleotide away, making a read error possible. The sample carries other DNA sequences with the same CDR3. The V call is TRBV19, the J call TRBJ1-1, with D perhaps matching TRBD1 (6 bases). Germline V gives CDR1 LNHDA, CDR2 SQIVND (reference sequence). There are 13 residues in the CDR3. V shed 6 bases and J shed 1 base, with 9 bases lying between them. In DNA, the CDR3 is TGTGCCAGTAGCCCGACAGGGAACACTGAAGCTTTCTTT. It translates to CASSPTGNTEAFF.

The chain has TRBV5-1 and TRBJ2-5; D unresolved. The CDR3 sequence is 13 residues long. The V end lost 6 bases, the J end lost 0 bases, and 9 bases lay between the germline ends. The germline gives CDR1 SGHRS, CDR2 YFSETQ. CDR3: CASTFLYQETQYF. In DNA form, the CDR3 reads TGCGCCAGCACCTTCCTGTACCAAGAGACCCAGTACTTC. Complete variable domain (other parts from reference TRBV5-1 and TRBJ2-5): KAGVTQTPRYLIKTRGQQVTLSCSPISGHRSVSWYQQTPGQGLQFLFEYFSETQRNKGNFPGRFSGRQFSNSRSEMNVSTLELGDSALYLCASTFLYQETQYFGPGTRLLVL.

CDR3 sequence: CASGVGGVNANEQFF. The CDR3 nucleotides read TGCGCCAGCGGGGTCGGGGGAGTAAACGCCAATGAGCAGTTCTTC. V is TRBV5-1 and J is TRBJ2-1; D perhaps matches TRBD2 (6 bases). Trimming took off 7 bases at V and 6 bases at J, with 20 bases between the two ends. The germline gives CDR1 SGHRS, CDR2 YFSETQ. The CDR3 consists of 15 residues.

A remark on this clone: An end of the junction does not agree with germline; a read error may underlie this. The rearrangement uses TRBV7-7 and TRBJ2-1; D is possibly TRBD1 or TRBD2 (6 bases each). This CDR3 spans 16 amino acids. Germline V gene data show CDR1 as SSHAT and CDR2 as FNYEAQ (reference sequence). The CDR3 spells CASSHQSGAVGNEQFF. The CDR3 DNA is TGTGCTAGCAGCCATCAATCGGGGGCTGTAGGGAATGAGCAGTTCTTC.

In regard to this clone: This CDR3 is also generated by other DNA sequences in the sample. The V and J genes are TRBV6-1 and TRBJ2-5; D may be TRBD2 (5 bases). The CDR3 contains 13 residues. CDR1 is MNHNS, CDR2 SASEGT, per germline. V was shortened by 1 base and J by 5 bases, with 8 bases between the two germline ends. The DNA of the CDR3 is TGTGCCAGCAGTGAAGTCAGGAGGGAGACCCAGTACTTC. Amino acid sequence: CASSEVRRETQYF.

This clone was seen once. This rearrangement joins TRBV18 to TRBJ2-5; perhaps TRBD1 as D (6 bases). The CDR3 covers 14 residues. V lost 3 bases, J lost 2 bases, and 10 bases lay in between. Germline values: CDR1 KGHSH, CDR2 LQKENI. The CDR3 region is CASSPLGGQETQYF. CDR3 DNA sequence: TGTGCCAGCTCACCGTTAGGGGGACAAGAGACCCAGTACTTC. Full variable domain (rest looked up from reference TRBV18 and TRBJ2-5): NAGVMQNPRHLVRRRGQEARLRCSPMKGHSHVYWYRQLPEEGLKFMVYLQKENIIDESGMPKERFSAEFPKEGPSILRIQQVVRGDSAAYFCASSPLGGQETQYFGPGTRLLVL.

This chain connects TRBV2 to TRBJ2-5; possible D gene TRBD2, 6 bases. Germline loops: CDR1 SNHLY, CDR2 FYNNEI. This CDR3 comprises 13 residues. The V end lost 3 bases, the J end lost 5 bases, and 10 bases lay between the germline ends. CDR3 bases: TGTGCCAGCAGTGACGCAGGGAGGGAGACCCAGTACTTC. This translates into CASSDAGRETQYF.

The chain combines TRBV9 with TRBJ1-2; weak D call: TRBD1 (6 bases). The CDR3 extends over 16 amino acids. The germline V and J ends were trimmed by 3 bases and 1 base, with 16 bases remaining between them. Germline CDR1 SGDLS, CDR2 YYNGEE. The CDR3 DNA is TGTGCCAGCAGCGCAATCCTGGGGGGGCTTAACTATGGCTACACCTTC. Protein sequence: CASSAILGGLNYGYTF.

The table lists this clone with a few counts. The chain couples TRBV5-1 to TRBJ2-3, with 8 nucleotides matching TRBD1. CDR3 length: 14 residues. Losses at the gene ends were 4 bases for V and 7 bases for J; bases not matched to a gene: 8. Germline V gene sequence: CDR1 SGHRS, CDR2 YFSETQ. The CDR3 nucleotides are TGCGCCAGCAGCCAAGGACAGGGTTTGAATACGCAGTATTTT. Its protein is CASSQGQGLNTQYF.

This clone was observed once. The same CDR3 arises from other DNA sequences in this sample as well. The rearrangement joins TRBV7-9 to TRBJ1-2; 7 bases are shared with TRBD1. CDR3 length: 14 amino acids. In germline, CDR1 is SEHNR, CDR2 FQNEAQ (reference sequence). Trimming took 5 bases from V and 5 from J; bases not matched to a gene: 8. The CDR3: CASSLKTGNYGYTF. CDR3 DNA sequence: TGTGCCAGCAGCCTCAAGACAGGGAATTATGGCTACACCTTC.

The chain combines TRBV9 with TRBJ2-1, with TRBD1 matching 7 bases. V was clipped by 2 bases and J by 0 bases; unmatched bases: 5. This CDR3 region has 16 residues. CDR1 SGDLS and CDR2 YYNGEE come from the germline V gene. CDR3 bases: TGTGCCAGCAGCGTGGTGGGGGACAGCTCCTACAATGAGCAGTTCTTC. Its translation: CASSVVGDSSYNEQFF.

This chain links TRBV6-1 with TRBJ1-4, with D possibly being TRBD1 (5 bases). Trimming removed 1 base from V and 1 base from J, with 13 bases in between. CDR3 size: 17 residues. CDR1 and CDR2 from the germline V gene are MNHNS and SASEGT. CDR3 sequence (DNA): TGTGCCAGCAGTGAAGGTGCAGGGTTAAGAACTAATGAAAAACTGTTTTTT. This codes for CASSEGAGLRTNEKLFF.

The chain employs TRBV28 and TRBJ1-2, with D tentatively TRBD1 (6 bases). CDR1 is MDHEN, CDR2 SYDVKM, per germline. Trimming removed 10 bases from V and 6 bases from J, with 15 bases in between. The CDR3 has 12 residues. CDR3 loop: CATGGARHGYTF. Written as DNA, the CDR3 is TGTGCCACCGGGGGGGCACGGCATGGCTACACCTTC.